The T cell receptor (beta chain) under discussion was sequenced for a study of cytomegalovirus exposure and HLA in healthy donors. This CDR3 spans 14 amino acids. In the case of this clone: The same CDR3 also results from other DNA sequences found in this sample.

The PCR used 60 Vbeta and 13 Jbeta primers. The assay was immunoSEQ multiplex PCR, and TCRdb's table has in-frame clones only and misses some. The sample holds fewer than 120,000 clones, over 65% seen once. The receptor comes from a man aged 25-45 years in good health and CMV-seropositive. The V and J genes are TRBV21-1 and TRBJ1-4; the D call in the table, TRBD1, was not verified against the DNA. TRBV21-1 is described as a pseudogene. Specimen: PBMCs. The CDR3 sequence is CARYRGPANEKLFF. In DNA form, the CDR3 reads TGTGCCAGATACAGGGGGCCGGCTAATGAAAAACTGTTTTTT.